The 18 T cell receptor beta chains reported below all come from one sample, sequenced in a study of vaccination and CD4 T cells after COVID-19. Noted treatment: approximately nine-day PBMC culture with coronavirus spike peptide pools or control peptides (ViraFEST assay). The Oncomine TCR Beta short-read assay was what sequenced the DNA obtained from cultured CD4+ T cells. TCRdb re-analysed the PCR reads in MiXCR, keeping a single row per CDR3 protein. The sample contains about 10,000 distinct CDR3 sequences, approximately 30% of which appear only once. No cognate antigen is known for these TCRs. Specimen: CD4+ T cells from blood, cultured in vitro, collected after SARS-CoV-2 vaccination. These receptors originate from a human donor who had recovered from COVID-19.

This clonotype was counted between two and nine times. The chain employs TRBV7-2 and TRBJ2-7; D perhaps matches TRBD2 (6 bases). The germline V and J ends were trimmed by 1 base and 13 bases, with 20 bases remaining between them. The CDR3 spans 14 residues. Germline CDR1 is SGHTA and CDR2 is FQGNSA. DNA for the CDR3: TGTGCCAGCAGCTTAGTCCGTACGGGGGACTCTCTCTACTTC. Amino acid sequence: CASSLVRTGDSLYF.

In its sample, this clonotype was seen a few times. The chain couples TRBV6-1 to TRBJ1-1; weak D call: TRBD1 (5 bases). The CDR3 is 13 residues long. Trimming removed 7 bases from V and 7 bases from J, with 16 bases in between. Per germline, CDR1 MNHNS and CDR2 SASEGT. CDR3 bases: TGTGCCAGCAATAAACAGGAGAACCTTGAAGCTTTCTTT. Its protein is CASNKQENLEAFF.

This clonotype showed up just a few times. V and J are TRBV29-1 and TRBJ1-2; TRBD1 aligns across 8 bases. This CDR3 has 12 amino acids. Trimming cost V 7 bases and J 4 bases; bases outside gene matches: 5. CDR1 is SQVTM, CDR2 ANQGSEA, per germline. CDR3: CSGTGLPYGYTF. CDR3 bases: TGCAGCGGGACAGGGCTGCCCTATGGCTACACCTTC.

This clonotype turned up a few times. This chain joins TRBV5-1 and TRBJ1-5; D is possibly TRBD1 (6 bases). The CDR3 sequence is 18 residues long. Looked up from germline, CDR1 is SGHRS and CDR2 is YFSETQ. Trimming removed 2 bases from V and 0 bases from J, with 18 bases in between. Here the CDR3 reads CASSFVGGPGVSNQPQHF. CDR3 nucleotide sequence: TGCGCCAGCAGCTTTGTAGGGGGGCCCGGAGTTAGCAATCAGCCCCAGCATTTT.

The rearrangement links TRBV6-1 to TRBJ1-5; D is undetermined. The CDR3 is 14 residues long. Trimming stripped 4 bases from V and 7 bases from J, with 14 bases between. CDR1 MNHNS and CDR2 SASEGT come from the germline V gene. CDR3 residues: CASSAAGFWQPQHF. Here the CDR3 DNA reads TGTGCCAGCAGTGCCGCGGGGTTCTGGCAGCCCCAGCATTTT.

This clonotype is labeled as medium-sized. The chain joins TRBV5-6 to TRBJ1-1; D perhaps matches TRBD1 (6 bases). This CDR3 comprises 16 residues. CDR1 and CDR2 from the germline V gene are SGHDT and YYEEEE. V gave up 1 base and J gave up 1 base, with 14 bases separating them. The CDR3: CASSLLGGGGNTEAFF. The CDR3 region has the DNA TGTGCCAGCAGCTTGTTGGGGGGGGGCGGGAACACTGAAGCTTTCTTT. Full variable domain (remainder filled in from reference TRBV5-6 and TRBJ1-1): DAGVTQSPTHLIKTRGQQVTLRCSPKSGHDTVSWYQQALGQGPQFIFQYYEEEERQRGNFPDRFSGHQFPNYSSELNVNALLLGDSALYLCASSLLGGGGNTEAFFGQGTRLTVV.

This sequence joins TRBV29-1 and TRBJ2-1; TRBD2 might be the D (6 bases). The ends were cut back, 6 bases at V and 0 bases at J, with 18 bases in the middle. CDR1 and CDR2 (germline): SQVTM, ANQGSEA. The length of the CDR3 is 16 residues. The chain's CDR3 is CSVRSRDSSSYNEQFF. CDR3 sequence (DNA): TGCAGCGTCCGGAGTCGGGACTCTAGCTCCTACAATGAGCAGTTCTTC.

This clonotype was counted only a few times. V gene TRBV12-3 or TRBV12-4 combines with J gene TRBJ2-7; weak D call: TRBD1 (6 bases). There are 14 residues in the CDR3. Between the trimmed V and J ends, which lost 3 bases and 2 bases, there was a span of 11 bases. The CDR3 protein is CASSFDRTTYEQYF. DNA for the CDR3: TGTGCCAGCAGTTTCGACAGGACCACCTACGAGCAGTACTTC.

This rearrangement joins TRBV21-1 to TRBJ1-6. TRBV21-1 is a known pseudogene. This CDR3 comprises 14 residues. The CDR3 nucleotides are TGTGCCAGCAGCAAAGTACGTATGAATTCACCCCTCCACTTT. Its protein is CASSKVRMNSPLHF.

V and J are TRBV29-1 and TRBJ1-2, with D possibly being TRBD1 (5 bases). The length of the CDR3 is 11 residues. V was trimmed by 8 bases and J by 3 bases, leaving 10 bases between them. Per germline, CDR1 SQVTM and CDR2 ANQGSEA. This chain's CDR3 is CSSGGDYGYTF. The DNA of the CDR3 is TGCAGCTCGGGGGGGGACTATGGCTACACCTTC.

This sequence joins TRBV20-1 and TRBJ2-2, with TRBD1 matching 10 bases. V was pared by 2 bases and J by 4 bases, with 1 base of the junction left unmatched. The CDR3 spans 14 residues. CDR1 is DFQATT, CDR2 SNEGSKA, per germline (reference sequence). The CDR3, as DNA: TGCAGTGCTAGACGGGACAGGGGCACCGGGGAGCTGTTTTTT. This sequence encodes CSARRDRGTGELFF.

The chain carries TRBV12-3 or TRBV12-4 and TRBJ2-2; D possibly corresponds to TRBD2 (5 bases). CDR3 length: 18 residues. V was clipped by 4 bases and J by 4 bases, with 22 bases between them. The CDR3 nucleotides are TGTGCCAGCAGTTCCGGCAATAATCGGAAAGGGAGCACCGGGGAGCTGTTTTTT. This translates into CASSSGNNRKGSTGELFF.

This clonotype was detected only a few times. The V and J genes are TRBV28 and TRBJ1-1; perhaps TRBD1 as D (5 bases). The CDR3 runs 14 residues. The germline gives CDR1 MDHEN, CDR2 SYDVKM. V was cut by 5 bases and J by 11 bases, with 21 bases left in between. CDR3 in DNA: TGTGCCAGCAGTCCCCTCGGGGACCCACCGCCGGCTTTCTTT. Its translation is CASSPLGDPPPAFF. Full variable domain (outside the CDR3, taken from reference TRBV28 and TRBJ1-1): DVKVTQSSRYLVKRTGEKVFLECVQDMDHENMFWYRQDPGLGLRLIYFSYDVKMKEKGDIPEGYSVSREKKERFSLILESASTNQTSMYLCASSPLGDPPPAFFGQGTRLTVV.

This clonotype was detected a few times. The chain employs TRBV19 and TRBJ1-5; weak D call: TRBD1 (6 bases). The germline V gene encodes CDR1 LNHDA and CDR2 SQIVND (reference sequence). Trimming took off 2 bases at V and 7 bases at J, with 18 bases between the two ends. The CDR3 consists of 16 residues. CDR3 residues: CASSIFESGDGQPQHF. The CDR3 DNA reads TGTGCCAGTAGTATATTCGAGTCAGGGGACGGGCAGCCCCAGCATTTT.

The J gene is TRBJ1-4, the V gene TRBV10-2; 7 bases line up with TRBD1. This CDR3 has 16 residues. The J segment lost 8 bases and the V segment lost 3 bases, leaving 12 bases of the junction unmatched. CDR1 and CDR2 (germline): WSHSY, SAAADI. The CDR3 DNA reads TGCGCCAGCAGTGACTTAAGGGGGCGATTAGGGGAAAAACTGTTTTTT. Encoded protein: CASSDLRGRLGEKLFF.

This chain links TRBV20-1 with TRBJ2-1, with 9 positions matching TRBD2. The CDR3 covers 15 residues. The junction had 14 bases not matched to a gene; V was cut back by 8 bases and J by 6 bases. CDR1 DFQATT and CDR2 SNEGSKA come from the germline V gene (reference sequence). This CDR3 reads CSSLPRTSVINEQFF. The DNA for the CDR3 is TGCAGTTCGCTACCCCGGACTAGCGTCATCAATGAGCAGTTCTTC.

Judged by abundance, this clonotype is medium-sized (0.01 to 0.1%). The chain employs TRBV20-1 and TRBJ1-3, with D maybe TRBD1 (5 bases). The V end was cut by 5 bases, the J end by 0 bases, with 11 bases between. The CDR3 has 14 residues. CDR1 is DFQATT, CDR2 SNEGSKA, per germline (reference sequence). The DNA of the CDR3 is TGCAGTGCTGGAACAGGTCTCTCTGGAAACACCATATATTTT. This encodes CSAGTGLSGNTIYF.

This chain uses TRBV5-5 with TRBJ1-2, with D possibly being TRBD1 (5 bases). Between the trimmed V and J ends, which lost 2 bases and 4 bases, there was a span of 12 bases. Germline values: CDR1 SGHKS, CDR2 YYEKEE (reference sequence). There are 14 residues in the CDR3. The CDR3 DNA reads TGTGCCAGCAGCTTCGCAGGGCTTAGCTATGGCTACACCTTC. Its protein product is CASSFAGLSYGYTF.